Shown below are 29 T cell receptor beta chains from a single sample sequenced in a study of T-cell memory formation after mild COVID-19. TCRdb reprocessed the 5' RACE reads with MiXCR, giving one entry per CDR3 protein. The data hold some 120,000 distinct CDR3 sequences, with roughly 15% observed a single time. The sequencing sample was made of PBMCs or a T cell subset sorted from them (not recorded which). The source is an adult woman who had mild COVID-19 (a few samples of this study predate the infection). Cell type and time point are not known.

CDR3 in amino acids: CASSFRGDRELFF. The CDR3 coding sequence is TGTGCCAGCAGCTTTAGGGGAGACCGGGAGCTGTTTTTT. This chain uses TRBV7-2 with TRBJ2-2; the D gene could be TRBD1 or TRBD2 (5 bases each). The CDR3 runs to 13 residues. Trimming took 3 bases from V and 9 from J, leaving 11 bases between them. Germline assignment: CDR1 SGHTA and CDR2 FQGNSA.

V and J are TRBV5-6 and TRBJ2-3; 7 bases are shared with TRBD1. From germline, CDR1 is SGHDT and CDR2 YYEEEE. The CDR3 length is 15 residues. Germline trimming cut 5 bases from V and 2 bases from J; bases unmatched to any gene: 8. The DNA of the CDR3 is TGTGCCAGCAGGAGACAGGGCCTAGCCACAGATACGCAGTATTTT. It yields the protein CASRRQGLATDTQYF.

The sample holds a few counts of this clonotype. The chain has TRBV5-1 and TRBJ1-1; tentative D call: TRBD1 (6 bases). Trimming took 0 bases from V and 1 from J, leaving 16 bases between them. CDR1 and CDR2 (germline): SGHRS, YFSETQ. CDR3 length: 17 residues. CDR3 sequence: CASSLGSPLDRNTEAFF. CDR3 nucleotides: TGCGCCAGCAGCTTGGGGTCCCCCCTGGACAGGAACACTGAAGCTTTCTTT.

This clonotype has more than one count but fewer than ten. The chain has TRBV29-1 and TRBJ1-1; tentative D call: TRBD1 (5 bases). The germline V gene encodes CDR1 SQVTM and CDR2 ANQGSEA. Trimming left V 5 bases short and J 1 base short, with 11 bases between. The CDR3 is 13 residues long. The CDR3 spells CSVLSGTNTEAFF. Here the CDR3 DNA reads TGCAGCGTTCTGTCAGGGACGAACACTGAAGCTTTCTTT. The full variable domain, rest sourced from reference TRBV29-1 and TRBJ1-1, is SAVISQKPSRDICQRGTSLTIQCQVDSQVTMMFWYRQQPGQSLTLIATANQGSEATYESGFVIDKFPISRPNLTFSTLTVSNMSPEDSSIYLCSVLSGTNTEAFFGQGTRLTVV.

V usage is TRBV4-3 and J usage is TRBJ2-7; tentative D call: TRBD1 (5 bases). Trimming pared 6 bases from V and 0 bases from J, leaving 12 bases between. This CDR3 region has 14 residues. Germline V gives CDR1 LGHNA, CDR2 YSLEER. CDR3 sequence reads: CASRLTASSYEQYF. The CDR3 DNA sequence: TGCGCCAGCAGGCTGACAGCCTCCTCCTACGAGCAGTACTTC.

The chain links TRBV27 to TRBJ1-6, with 7 bases lining up with TRBD1. Germline trimming cut 4 bases from V and 4 bases from J; bases unmatched to any gene: 4. The CDR3 consists of 15 residues. The V gene's germline CDR1 is MNHEY and CDR2 SMNVEV (reference sequence). CDR3 region: CASSSRQGYNSPLHF. CDR3 bases: TGTGCCAGCAGTTCTCGACAGGGTTATAATTCACCCCTCCACTTT.

This rearrangement joins TRBV4-1 to TRBJ2-1, with D possibly called TRBD1 or TRBD2 (5 bases each). V was cut by 5 bases and J by 8 bases, with 19 bases left in between. The CDR3 length is 15 residues. The germline gives CDR1 MGHRA, CDR2 YSYEKL. Here the CDR3 reads CASSTQSLGDDEQFF. For the CDR3, the DNA is TGCGCCAGCAGCACCCAAAGCTTGGGGGACGATGAGCAGTTCTTC.

This chain joins TRBV9 and TRBJ1-1; TRBD1 matches at 8 bases. Trimming at V came to 4 bases and at J to 3 bases, leaving 11 bases not matched to a gene. Germline V CDR1 and CDR2: SGDLS, YYNGEE. The CDR3 runs to 16 residues. CDR3 region: CASSPGQEIGYTEAFF. For the CDR3, the DNA is TGTGCCAGCAGCCCGGGACAGGAAATCGGTTACACTGAAGCTTTCTTT.

The chain couples TRBV3-1 to TRBJ2-7; TRBD1 or TRBD2 may be the D gene (5 bases each). Between the trimmed V and J ends, which lost 4 bases and 6 bases, there was a span of 16 bases. Germline V gives CDR1 LGHDT, CDR2 YNNKEL (reference sequence). The CDR3 sequence is 14 residues long. The CDR3 DNA follows: TGTGCCAGCAGCCCCCGGTCAGGGAGCGTCGAGCAGTACTTC. Translating it yields CASSPRSGSVEQYF.

This clonotype came up a few times. The chain recombines TRBV29-1 with TRBJ2-1; D might be TRBD1 or TRBD2, each matching 6 bases. Per the germline V gene, CDR1 is SQVTM and CDR2 is ANQGSEA. V gave up 7 bases and J gave up 5 bases, with 18 bases separating them. CDR3 size: 14 residues. This CDR3 reads CSALGGMGDNEQFF. In DNA form, the CDR3 reads TGCAGCGCCCTAGGGGGGATGGGCGACAATGAGCAGTTCTTC.

This chain connects TRBV7-3 to TRBJ2-7, with 8 positions matching TRBD2. V trimming: 5 bases; J trimming: 2 bases; junction bases outside the gene matches: 8. Germline CDR1 and CDR2: SGHTA and FQGTGA. This CDR3 spans 15 amino acids. CDR3 sequence (DNA): TGTGCCAGCAGCGAAGCTAGCGGGCCCGCCTACGAGCAGTACTTC. Translating it yields CASSEASGPAYEQYF.

The rearrangement uses TRBV24-1 and TRBJ2-7; 8 bases are a match to TRBD1. Germline assignment: CDR1 KGHDR and CDR2 SFDVKD. V trimming: 4 bases; J trimming: 3 bases; junction bases outside the gene matches: 7. The CDR3 runs 15 residues. The CDR3 loop is CATSDGTGNIYEQYF. The CDR3 DNA follows: TGTGCCACCAGTGACGGGACAGGCAATATCTACGAGCAGTACTTC.

This chain uses TRBV4-2 with TRBJ2-7, with 8 bases aligning to TRBD1. Germline trimming cut 3 bases from V and 4 bases from J; bases unmatched to any gene: 5. Germline values: CDR1 LGHNA, CDR2 YNFKEQ. The CDR3 is made up of 14 amino acids. The CDR3 nucleotides read TGTGCCAGCAGCCAGTCAGGGGGCAATTACGAGCAGTACTTC. As protein: CASSQSGGNYEQYF.

There are a few counts of this clonotype. The CDR3, as DNA: TGTGCCAGCAGCTTGGGAGGGGGTCCAGCTTTCTTT. Its protein product is CASSLGGGPAFF. V is TRBV5-6 and J is TRBJ1-1; possible D gene TRBD1, 6 bases. CDR3 length equals 12 residues. With 0 bases removed from V and 10 bases from J, the gap between germline ends came to 10 bases. Germline CDR1 and CDR2: SGHDT and YYEEEE. The full variable domain, with the rest looked up from reference TRBV5-6 and TRBJ1-1, is DAGVTQSPTHLIKTRGQQVTLRCSPKSGHDTVSWYQQALGQGPQFIFQYYEEEERQRGNFPDRFSGHQFPNYSSELNVNALLLGDSALYLCASSLGGGPAFFGQGTRLTVV.

This clonotype was seen a handful of times. The V call is TRBV20-1, the J call TRBJ2-3; TRBD2 aligns across 7 bases. The germline CDR1 and CDR2 sequences are DFQATT and SNEGSKA (reference sequence). The CDR3 extends over 13 amino acids. Trimming took 4 bases from V and 0 from J; bases not matched to a gene: 1. CDR3 bases: TGCAGTGCTATCGGGAGGAGCACAGATACGCAGTATTTT. As protein: CSAIGRSTDTQYF.

The chain uses TRBV7-9 and TRBJ1-2, with D possibly being TRBD1 (6 bases). The CDR3 runs to 12 residues. Looked up from germline, CDR1 is SEHNR and CDR2 is FQNEAQ (reference sequence). With 7 bases removed from V and 7 bases from J, the gap between germline ends came to 13 bases. CDR3 nucleotide sequence: TGTGCCAGCACCCCAGGACAGTTTGGCTACACCTTC. It translates to CASTPGQFGYTF.

The rearrangement links TRBV4-3 to TRBJ2-4; 9 positions match TRBD2. Unmatched junction bases numbered 11, after V lost 2 bases and J lost 0 bases. In germline, CDR1 is LGHNA, CDR2 YSLEER. CDR3 length: 19 amino acids. CDR3 in DNA: TGCGCCAGCAGCCAACGGTTTAGCGGGAGTGCCTTAGCCAAAAACATTCAGTACTTC. Translation: CASSQRFSGSALAKNIQYF.

This clonotype occurred a few times. The genes are TRBV7-2 and TRBJ2-7, with D perhaps being TRBD1 or TRBD2 (5 bases each). CDR3 length: 14 amino acids. Germline-derived CDR1 and CDR2 are SGHTA and FQGNSA. Trimming cost V 5 bases and J 2 bases, with 13 bases left between them. The CDR3 protein is CASSTGTFAYEQYF. DNA of the CDR3: TGTGCCAGCAGCACCGGGACGTTTGCCTACGAGCAGTACTTC.

This chain uses TRBV5-6 with TRBJ2-3; 9 nucleotides line up with TRBD1. Trimming took 1 base from V and 8 from J; bases not matched to a gene: 11. Germline CDR1 and CDR2: SGHDT and YYEEEE. The CDR3 runs to 16 residues. As DNA, the CDR3 is TGTGCCAGCAGCTTGTGGGTGGGACAGGGCGATCCTACGCAGTATTTT. Translation gives CASSLWVGQGDPTQYF.

This clonotype was detected only a few times. This chain links TRBV4-3 with TRBJ2-7; possible D gene TRBD2, 5 bases. Germline assignment: CDR1 LGHNA and CDR2 YSLEER. The CDR3 loop spans 13 amino acids. The V end was cut by 0 bases, the J end by 5 bases, with 8 bases between. The CDR3 nucleotides are TGCGCCAGCAGCCAAGACAGGCGGGACGAGCAGTACTTC. Its protein is CASSQDRRDEQYF.

The CDR3 here is CASSRGLADPYEQYF. The CDR3 nucleotides are TGTGCCAGCAGTAGGGGACTAGCGGACCCCTACGAGCAGTACTTC. J is TRBJ2-7 and V is TRBV12-3 or TRBV12-4, with 11 bases that match TRBD2. Trimming at V came to 5 bases and at J to 2 bases, leaving 5 bases not matched to a gene. CDR3 length equals 15 residues.

The genes are TRBV29-1 and TRBJ2-7, with D perhaps matching TRBD1 (5 bases). Trimming took 4 bases from V and 2 from J, leaving 15 bases between them. This CDR3 comprises 14 residues. CDR1 is SQVTM and CDR2 is ANQGSEA in the germline V gene. CDR3 amino acids: CSVALDTLTYEQYF. The CDR3 DNA follows: TGCAGCGTTGCCCTGGACACATTAACCTACGAGCAGTACTTC.

This rearrangement joins TRBV7-3 to TRBJ1-1; D unresolved. Per germline, CDR1 SGHTA and CDR2 FQGTGA. This CDR3 region has 13 residues. V lost 6 bases, J lost 4 bases, and 12 bases lay in between. CDR3 sequence (DNA): TGTGCCAGCAGGAAGGGTCTCTCCACTGAAGCTTTCTTT. It translates to CASRKGLSTEAFF.

This clonotype was seen more than once but under ten times. DNA of the CDR3: TGTGCCAGCAGCTTAAGCGGGGGGAAAGATACGCAGTATTTT. Its translation is CASSLSGGKDTQYF. The chain combines TRBV11-2 with TRBJ2-3; 9 bases are a match to TRBD2. V lost 2 bases to trimming and J lost 5 bases; unmatched junction nucleotides: 2. Germline assignment: CDR1 SGHAT and CDR2 FQNNGV. CDR3 length: 14 amino acids.

V is TRBV13 and J is TRBJ1-6; a possible D gene is TRBD1 (6 bases). Trimming left V 2 bases short and J 7 bases short, with 9 bases between. The CDR3 extends over 14 amino acids. The germline gives CDR1 PRHDT, CDR2 FYEKMQ (reference sequence). As DNA, the CDR3 is TGTGCCAGCAGCTTAACAGGGAGGAATTCACCCCTCCACTTT. This sequence encodes CASSLTGRNSPLHF.

This clonotype was observed a handful of times. This rearrangement joins TRBV5-6 to TRBJ1-1; 9 bases are a match to TRBD1. The CDR3 is made up of 14 amino acids. The germline V gene encodes CDR1 SGHDT and CDR2 YYEEEE. After removal of 4 bases from V and 7 bases from J, the junction contained 8 bases not matched to a gene. The CDR3 DNA sequence: TGTGCCAGCAGCCCCGGGACAGGGTCTAGTGAAGCTTTCTTT. Translating gives CASSPGTGSSEAFF.

This clonotype was observed a handful of times. The J gene is TRBJ2-2, the V gene TRBV19, with unresolved D. The V gene's germline CDR1 is LNHDA and CDR2 SQIVND (reference sequence). V lost 3 bases and J 5 bases, leaving 7 bases between the germline ends. CDR3 length equals 13 residues. CDR3 amino acids: CASSIWRTGELFF. CDR3 DNA sequence: TGTGCCAGTAGTATTTGGAGAACCGGGGAGCTGTTTTTT.

The chain carries TRBV15 and TRBJ1-5, with D unclear. The V end lost 0 bases, the J end lost 0 bases, and 3 bases lay between the germline ends. The CDR3 spans 14 residues. Germline V gene sequence: CDR1 LNHNV, CDR2 YYDKDF (reference sequence). The chain's CDR3 is CATSRDSSNQPQHF. As DNA, the CDR3 is TGTGCCACCAGCAGAGACAGTAGCAATCAGCCCCAGCATTTT.

The chain is built from TRBV12-3 or TRBV12-4 and TRBJ2-5; D is perhaps TRBD1 (6 bases). V was pared by 5 bases and J by 2 bases, with 9 bases between. The length of the CDR3 is 13 residues. The CDR3 DNA reads TGTGCCAGCAGTGCCGGACAGCAAGAGACCCAGTACTTC. Amino acid sequence: CASSAGQQETQYF.